Given below is one TCR beta chain in context. This record belongs to a study of shared T cell receptors in the human thymus. The table came from immunoSEQ multiplex PCR; TCRdb's copy has only in-frame clones and leaves some out. The repertoire holds over 650,000 clones, with 80% to 90% as singletons. Per the germline V gene, CDR1 is LGHNA and CDR2 is YSLEER. CDR3 size: 13 residues. Deletions cut 4 bases from V and 7 bases from J, with 13 bases between. Another study also made use of these data, one on human thymus T cells. As that study records: Usage of V and J genes appeared biased in thymic and blood repertoires.

The V call is TRBV4-3, the J call TRBJ1-1, with no clear D. The sequence was obtained from a boy younger than two with a congenital heart defect. The sample was thymocytes. The CDR3 region has the DNA TGCGCCAGCAGCCGGACTGAGGGTGGTGAAGCTTTCTTT. Translated: CASSRTEGGEAFF.